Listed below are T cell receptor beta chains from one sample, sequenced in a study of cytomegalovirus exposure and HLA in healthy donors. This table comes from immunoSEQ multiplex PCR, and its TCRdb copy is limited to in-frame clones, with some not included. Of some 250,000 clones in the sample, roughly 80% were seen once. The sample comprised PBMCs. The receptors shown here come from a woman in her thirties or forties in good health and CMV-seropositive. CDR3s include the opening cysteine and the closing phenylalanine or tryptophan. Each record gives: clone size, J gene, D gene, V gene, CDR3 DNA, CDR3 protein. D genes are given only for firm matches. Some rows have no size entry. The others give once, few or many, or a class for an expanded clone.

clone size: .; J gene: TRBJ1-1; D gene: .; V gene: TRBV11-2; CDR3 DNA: TGTGCCAGCACCCAACGGGCAGGGACTACGAACACTGAAGCTTTCTTT; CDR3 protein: CASTQRAGTTNTEAFF
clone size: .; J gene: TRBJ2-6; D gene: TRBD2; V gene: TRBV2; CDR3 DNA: TGTGCCAGCAGGGGACTAGCTGCTGGGGCCAACGTCCTGACTTTC; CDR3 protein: CASRGLAAGANVLTF
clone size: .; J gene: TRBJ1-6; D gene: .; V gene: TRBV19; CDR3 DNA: TGTGCCAGTAGCAAGGGGAATTCACCCCTCCACTTT; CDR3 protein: CASSKGNSPLHF
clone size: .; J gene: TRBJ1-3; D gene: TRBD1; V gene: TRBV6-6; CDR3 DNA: TGTGCCAGCAGCGAGACAGGGGGCGAGATTGGAAACACCATATATTTT; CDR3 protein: CASSETGGEIGNTIYF
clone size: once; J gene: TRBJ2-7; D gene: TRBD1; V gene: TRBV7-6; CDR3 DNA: TGTGCCAGCAGCTGGACAGGGGAATCTGACGAGCAGTACTTC; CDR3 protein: CASSWTGESDEQYF
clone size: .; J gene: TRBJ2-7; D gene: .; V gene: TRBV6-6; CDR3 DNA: TGTGCCAGCAGGGGGTATAGCGTCTACGAGCAGTACTTC; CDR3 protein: CASRGYSVYEQYF
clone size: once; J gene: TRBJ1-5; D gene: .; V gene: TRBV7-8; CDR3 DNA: TGTGCCAGCAGCTTAGTTCGGCCCCTAGGAGATCAGCCCCAGCATTTT; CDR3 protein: CASSLVRPLGDQPQHF
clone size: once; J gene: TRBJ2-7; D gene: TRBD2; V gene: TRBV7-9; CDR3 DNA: TGTGCCAGCAGCTTAGTAACTAGCGGGTACGAGCAGTACTTC; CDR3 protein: CASSLVTSGYEQYF
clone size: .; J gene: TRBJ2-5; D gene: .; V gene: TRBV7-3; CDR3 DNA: TGTGCCAGCAGCTCACCCGGGGAAGAGACCCAGTACTTC; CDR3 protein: CASSSPGEETQYF
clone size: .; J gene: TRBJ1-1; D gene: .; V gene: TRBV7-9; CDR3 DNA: TGTGCCAGCAGCTTGGGGGCTTCGAACACTGAAGCTTTCTTT; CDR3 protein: CASSLGASNTEAFF
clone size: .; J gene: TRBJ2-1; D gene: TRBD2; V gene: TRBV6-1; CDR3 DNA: TGTGCCAGCAGTGGGGCCAGGGAGGGACTAGCGGAAGGATACAATGAGCAGTTCTTC; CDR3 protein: CASSGAREGLAEGYNEQFF
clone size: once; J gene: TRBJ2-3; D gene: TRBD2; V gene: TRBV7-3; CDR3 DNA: TGTGCCAGCAGTTCCCTGGGAGCGGGAGCGACAGATACGCAGTATTTT; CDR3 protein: CASSSLGAGATDTQYF
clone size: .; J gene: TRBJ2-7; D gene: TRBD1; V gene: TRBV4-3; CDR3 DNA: TGCGCCAGCAGCCAAGCCGGGACAGGCTTCTACGAGCAGTACTTC; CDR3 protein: CASSQAGTGFYEQYF
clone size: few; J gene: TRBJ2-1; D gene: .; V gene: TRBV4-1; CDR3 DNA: TGCGCCAGCAGCCAACGACCCGCGGTCGATGAGCAGTTCTTC; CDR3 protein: CASSQRPAVDEQFF
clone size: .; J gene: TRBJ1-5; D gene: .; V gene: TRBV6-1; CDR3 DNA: TGTGCCAGCAGTACCCGGACAAATCAGCCCCAGCATTTT; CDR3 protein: CASSTRTNQPQHF
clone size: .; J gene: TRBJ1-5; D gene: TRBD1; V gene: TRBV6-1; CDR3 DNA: TGTGCCAGCAGGGGGACAGGGGGCGGTCAGCCCCAGCATTTT; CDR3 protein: CASRGTGGGQPQHF
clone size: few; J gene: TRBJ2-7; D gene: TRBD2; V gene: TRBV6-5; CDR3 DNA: TGTGCCAGCATGTCCCCTAGCGGCAATTACGAGCAGTACTTC; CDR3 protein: CASMSPSGNYEQYF
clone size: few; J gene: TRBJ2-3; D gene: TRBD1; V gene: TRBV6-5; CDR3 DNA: TGTGCCAGCAGTTACTCAGGACAGGGTAGCACAGATACGCAGTATTTT; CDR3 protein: CASSYSGQGSTDTQYF
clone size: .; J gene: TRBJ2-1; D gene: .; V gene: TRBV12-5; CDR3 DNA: TGTGCTAGTGGTTTGCCTGACAATGAGCAGTTCTTC; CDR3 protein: CASGLPDNEQFF
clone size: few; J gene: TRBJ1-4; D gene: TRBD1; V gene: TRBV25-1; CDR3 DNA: TGTGCCAGCCGCCCGACAGGGGGGAAACTGTTTTTT; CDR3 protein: CASRPTGGKLFF
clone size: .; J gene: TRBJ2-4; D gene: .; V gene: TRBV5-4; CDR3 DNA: TGTGCCAGCATGGGGGGGGCGAAAAACATTCAGTACTTC; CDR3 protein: CASMGGAKNIQYF
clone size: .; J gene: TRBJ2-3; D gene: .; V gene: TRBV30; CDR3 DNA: TGTGCCTGGAAACCGGGGAGCACAGATACGCAGTATTTT; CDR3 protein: CAWKPGSTDTQYF
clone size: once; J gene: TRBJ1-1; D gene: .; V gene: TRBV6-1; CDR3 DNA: TGTGCCAGCAGTGAAGCGCTTCGGGGGGCAGGGGTGAACACTGAAGCTTTCTTT; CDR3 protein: CASSEALRGAGVNTEAFF
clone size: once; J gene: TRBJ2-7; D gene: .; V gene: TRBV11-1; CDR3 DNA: TGTGCCAGCAGCTTAGGAGGGCAGACGGGGATTGCCTACGAGCAGTACTTC; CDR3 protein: CASSLGGQTGIAYEQYF
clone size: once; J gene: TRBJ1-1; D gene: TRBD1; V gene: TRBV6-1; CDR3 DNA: TGTGCCAGCAGTGGGGCGGGGACAGTGAACACTGAAGCTTTCTTT; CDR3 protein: CASSGAGTVNTEAFF
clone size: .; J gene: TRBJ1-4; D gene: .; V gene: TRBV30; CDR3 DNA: TGTGCCTGGAGCGCCGGGAGTTACTTGAGAAATGAAAAACTGTTTTTT; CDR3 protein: CAWSAGSYLRNEKLFF
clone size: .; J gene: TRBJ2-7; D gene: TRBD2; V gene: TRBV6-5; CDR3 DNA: TGTGCCAGCAGTTACTCTCGCGTAGCGGGAGGCGAGCAGTACTTC; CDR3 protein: CASSYSRVAGGEQYF
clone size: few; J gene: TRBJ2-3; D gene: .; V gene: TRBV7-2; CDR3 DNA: TGTGCCAGCAGCTTAGTTGGGAGGCGCACAGATACGCAGTATTTT; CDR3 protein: CASSLVGRRTDTQYF
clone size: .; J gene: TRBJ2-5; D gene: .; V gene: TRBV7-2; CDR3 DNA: TGTGCCAGCAGCTTAGGCGGACTCGAAGAGACCCAGTACTTC; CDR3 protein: CASSLGGLEETQYF
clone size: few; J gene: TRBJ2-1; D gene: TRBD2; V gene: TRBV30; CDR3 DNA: TGTGCCTGCTTACGAGCTAGCGGGGGATACCTGTTCTTC; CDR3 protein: CACLRASGGYLFF
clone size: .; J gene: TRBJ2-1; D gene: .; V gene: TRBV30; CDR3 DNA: TGTGCCTGGAGTGTTAAGGGGTCCTACAATGAGCAGTTCTTC; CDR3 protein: CAWSVKGSYNEQFF
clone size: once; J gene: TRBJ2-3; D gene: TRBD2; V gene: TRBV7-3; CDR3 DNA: TGTGCCAGCAGCCGTAGCGGGGCCGCGGCGGGCACAGATACGCAGTATTTT; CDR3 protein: CASSRSGAAAGTDTQYF
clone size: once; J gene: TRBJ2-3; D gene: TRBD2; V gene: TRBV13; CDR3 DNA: TGTGCCAGCAGCTTAGGGGCCGGGACTAGCGGAGCCGTTAGCACAGATACGCAGTATTTT; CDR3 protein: CASSLGAGTSGAVSTDTQYF
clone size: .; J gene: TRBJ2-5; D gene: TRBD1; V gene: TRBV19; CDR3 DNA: TGTGCCAGTAGTATCCTGGGACAGGCTATCGAGACCCAGTACTTC; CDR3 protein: CASSILGQAIETQYF
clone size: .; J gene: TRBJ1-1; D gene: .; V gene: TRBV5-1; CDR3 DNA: TGCGCCAGCATTTCAGGGGACCAAAACACTGAAGCTTTCTTT; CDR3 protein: CASISGDQNTEAFF
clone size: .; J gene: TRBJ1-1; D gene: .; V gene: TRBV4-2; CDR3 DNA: TGTGCCAGCAGCCAAGATCGGGGTAGTGAAGCTTTCTTT; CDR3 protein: CASSQDRGSEAFF
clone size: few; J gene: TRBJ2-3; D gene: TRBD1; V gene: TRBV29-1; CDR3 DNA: TGCAGCGTTGAAGGGGCAGGGGGCTATGTAGATACGCAGTATTTT; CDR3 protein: CSVEGAGGYVDTQYF
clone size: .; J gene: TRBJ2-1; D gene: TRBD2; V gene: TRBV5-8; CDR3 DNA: TGTGCCAGCAGCTTTGCTAGCGGGACTAGCTCCTACAATGAGCAGTTCTTC; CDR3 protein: CASSFASGTSSYNEQFF
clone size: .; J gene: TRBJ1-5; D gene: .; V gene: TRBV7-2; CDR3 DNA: TGTGCCAGCAGCTTAGGGCCCGATCAGCCCCAGCATTTT; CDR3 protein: CASSLGPDQPQHF
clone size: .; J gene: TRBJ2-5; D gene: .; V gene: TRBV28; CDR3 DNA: TGTGCCAGCAGTTTCCCCGGGGTCGGGGAGACCCAGTACTTC; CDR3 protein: CASSFPGVGETQYF
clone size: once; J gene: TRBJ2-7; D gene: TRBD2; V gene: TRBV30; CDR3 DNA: TGTGCCTGGAGTCGAGGGACTAGCGGGCAGTACGAGCAGTACTTC; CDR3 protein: CAWSRGTSGQYEQYF
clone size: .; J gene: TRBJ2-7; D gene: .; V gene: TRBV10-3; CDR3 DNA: TGTGCCATCAGCGGCATAGGGGTCGAGCAGTACTTC; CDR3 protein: CAISGIGVEQYF
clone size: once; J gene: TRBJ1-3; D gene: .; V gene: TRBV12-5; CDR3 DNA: TGTGCTAGTCGACGGAGGGAAGGGGCCTCTGGAAACACCATATATTTT; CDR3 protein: CASRRREGASGNTIYF
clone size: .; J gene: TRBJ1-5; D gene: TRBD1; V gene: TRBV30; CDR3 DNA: TGTGCCTGGAGTGGCAGGGGGGATCAGCCCCAGCATTTT; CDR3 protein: CAWSGRGDQPQHF
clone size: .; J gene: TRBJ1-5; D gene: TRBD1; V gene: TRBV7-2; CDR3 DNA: TGTGCCAGCAGTTACACAGGGGATCAGCCCCAGCATTTT; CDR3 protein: CASSYTGDQPQHF
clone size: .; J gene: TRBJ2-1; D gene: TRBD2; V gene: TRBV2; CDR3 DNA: TGTGCCAGCAAACGACTAGCGGGACGCTACAATGAGCAGTTCTTC; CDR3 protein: CASKRLAGRYNEQFF
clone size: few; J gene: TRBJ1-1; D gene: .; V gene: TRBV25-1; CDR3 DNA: TGTGCCAGCAGTGAATATCAGGGTCCGAACACTGAAGCTTTCTTT; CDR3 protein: CASSEYQGPNTEAFF
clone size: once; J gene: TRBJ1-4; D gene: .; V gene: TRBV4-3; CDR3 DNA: TGCGCCAGCAGCCCAAGTTGGACGGGATACGAAAAACTGTTTTTT; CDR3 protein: CASSPSWTGYEKLFF
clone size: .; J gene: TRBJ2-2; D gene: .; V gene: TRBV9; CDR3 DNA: TGTGCCAGCAGCCCCCCGACCGGGGAGCTGTTTTTT; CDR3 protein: CASSPPTGELFF
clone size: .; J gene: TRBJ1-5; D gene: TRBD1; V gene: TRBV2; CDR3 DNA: TGTGCCAGCAGTGATAGGACAGGGCACAATCAGCCCCAGCATTTT; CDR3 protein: CASSDRTGHNQPQHF
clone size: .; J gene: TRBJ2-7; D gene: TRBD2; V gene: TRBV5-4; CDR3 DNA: TGTGCCAGCAGCTTGGCTTCCGGGACTAGCGGGGATTCCTACGAGCAGTACTTC; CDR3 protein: CASSLASGTSGDSYEQYF
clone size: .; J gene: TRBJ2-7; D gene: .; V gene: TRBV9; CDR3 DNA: TGTGCCAGCAGCGTAGGCAGCGCTCAACTCTACGAGCAGTACTTC; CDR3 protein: CASSVGSAQLYEQYF
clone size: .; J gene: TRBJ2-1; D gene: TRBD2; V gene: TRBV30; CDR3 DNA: TGTGCCTGGAGTCCGGGGACTAGTTACAATGAGCAGTTCTTC; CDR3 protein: CAWSPGTSYNEQFF
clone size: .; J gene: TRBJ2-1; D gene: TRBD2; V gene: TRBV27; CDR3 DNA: TGTGCCAGCAGTGTTGGGACTAGCGGGATAAATGAGCAGTTCTTC; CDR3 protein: CASSVGTSGINEQFF
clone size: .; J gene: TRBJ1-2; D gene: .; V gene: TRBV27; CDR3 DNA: TGTGCCAGCAGTTTAAAGAACAGAGCAGATGGCTACACCTTC; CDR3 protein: CASSLKNRADGYTF
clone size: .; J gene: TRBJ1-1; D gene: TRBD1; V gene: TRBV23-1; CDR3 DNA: TGCGCCAGCAGTCAACGAGACAGGGCTTACGGAAACACTGAAGCTTTCTTT; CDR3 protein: CASSQRDRAYGNTEAFF
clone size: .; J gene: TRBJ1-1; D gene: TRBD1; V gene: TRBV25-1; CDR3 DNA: TGTGCCAGCAGTGATTCCGGGACAGGTCGAGCTTTCTTT; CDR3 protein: CASSDSGTGRAFF